This TCR beta chain stems from a study of cytotoxic CD8 clonotypes in ibrutinib-treated CLL. Study details: Partial responses totalled about 24 and complete responses 2; after median roughly 68 months, about 14 remained remitted and roughly twelve progressed. Overall study findings and caveats: Sustained-remission and progressing patients diverged in sampling times. Treatment saw public clonotypes, which were uncommon, either contract or stay stable.

The CDR3 consists of 14 residues. V was cut by 3 bases and J by 8 bases, with 16 bases left in between. Germline V gene sequence: CDR1 KGHSH, CDR2 LQKENI. Assay used: immunoSEQ multiplex PCR; TCRdb lists only in-frame clones, some missing. The table shows more than 200,000 clones, with 70% occurring only once. About this clone: The antigen is unknown.

This specimen consisted of PBMCs, obtained after 24 months of ibrutinib treatment. V gene TRBV18 combines with J gene TRBJ1-2, with D possibly TRBD1 on 5 matching bases. The origin of this receptor is a human donor with chronic lymphocytic leukemia. This CDR3 reads CASSPETVGKGYTF. The CDR3 region has the DNA TGTGCCAGCTCACCCGAGACAGTCGGAAAGGGCTACACCTTC.